A single TCR beta chain is shown here with its context. This specimen comes from a study of T cell clonotyping in hematopoietic cell transplantation. The J segment lost 6 bases and the V segment lost 4 bases, leaving 11 bases of the junction unmatched. Per the germline V gene, CDR1 is PRHDT and CDR2 is FYEKMQ (reference sequence). This CDR3 spans 17 amino acids. The assay was immunoSEQ multiplex PCR, and TCRdb's table has in-frame clones only and misses some. The sample consists of about 6,800 clones, approximately 98% of them appearing once. The sequence came from a male patient aged 55 to 70 who had an allogeneic stem cell transplant from a related donor, so the T cells may come from the graft donor. Some clones in this sample may be carry-over from other donors' samples. The V gene is TRBV13, the J gene TRBJ1-6; 8 bases match TRBD1. Sequences were derived from PBMCs, sampled 30 days after allogeneic stem cell transplant. CDR3 in DNA: TGTGCCAGCAGCTCCGGACAGGGAAACTGGGGTAATTCACCCCTCCACTTT. It codes for CASSSGQGNWGNSPLHF.